This TCR beta chain comes out of a study of blood T cell repertoires in COVID-19 (dated by TCRdb to 2020 to 2022). Regarding the research as a whole: The collaborator samples originated in the United States, Italy and Spain and spanned the acute and convalescent phases of COVID-19. Samples were obtained from the ongoing ImmuneRACE study (first 160 participants) and from 1,254 subjects provided by 6 global collaborators. The prospective study material was composed of cDNA or gDNA derived from T cells, B-cell-depleted T cells, or PBMCs. The sample metadata nearly always contained a de-identified subject ID, COVID-19 status, age in years and sex. Where available, HLA class I and class II types were obtained from metadata supplied by the sample provider rather than from assay-based typing. Subjects who had been exposed to COVID-19, were actively infected with it, or had recovered from it provided the deeply sampled blood TCRbeta repertoires that made up the dataset. The repertoires were released in a freely available public database intended as a resource for research on the immune response to SARS-CoV-2.

Measured from the cysteine to the phenylalanine, the CDR3 is 15 residues long. Only the CDR3 part of the read is kept: 45 bases, read in frame from the first base. From V the trimming removes 7 bases and from J it removes 5 bases, while the gene matches leave 10 bases of the junction unaccounted for. CDR1 and CDR2 are read off the germline V gene (reference sequence) as MNHEY and SMNVEV. Participants in the prospective study were enrolled through a virtual design, were aged roughly 18 to 90 years, and lived in roughly 25 United States geographic areas. In the prospective study, cohorts were assigned on the basis of participant-reported clinical history obtained from a screening survey and a study questionnaire. Recovered participants in ImmuneRACE Cohort 3 were defined as having two consecutive negative NP/OP PCR tests, clearance from a healthcare professional, or resolution of symptoms. Each participant in the prospective study had whole blood, serum and a nasopharyngeal or oropharyngeal swab collected by mobile phlebotomists. Participants in the prospective study had the option to provide additional blood draws and questionnaires over a roughly two-month period. Prospective study blood samples were shipped either frozen or at room temperature before DNA extraction.

Beyond this particular receptor, the publication reports: Clinical and demographic metadata were provided uncurated, with the amount varying by source and participant.

TCRbeta CDR3 regions were amplified from genomic DNA by means of the immunoSEQ Assay, a bias-controlled multiplex PCR. In the source study's methods: Within the assay, amplification of reference gene primers was used to estimate how many nucleated cells each sample contained. Sequence reads were collapsed and filtered to measure the absolute abundance of every unique TCRbeta CDR3 rearrangement. For each sample, productive Simpson clonality was calculated as the square root of Simpson's diversity index over productive rearrangements. In TCRdb, the immuneACCESS table is reduced to in-frame sequences with V and J assigned. These tables do not hold every clone; where another copy was compared, an unresolved V gene accounts for under half, and the others remain unexplained. That table is the source of V, J and clone size, and D and trimming were worked out from the DNA. The sample table holds around 130,000 clones, of which 80% to 90% were seen once. The ten largest make up about 2.5% of the sample.

Points on this clone: The antigen it recognizes is unknown. No base qualities exist here, and no much larger clone lies one base off it.

Sequenced input: PBMCs or T cells enriched from blood (not recorded which). The source of this sequence is a woman aged 45-60 years who had recovered from COVID-19. Here the chain combines TRBV27 and TRBJ1-5; TRBD1 lines up with 8 middle nucleotides. The CDR3 region has the sequence CASNYPQGGDQPQHF. The DNA is as follows: TGTGCCAGCAATTACCCACAGGGGGGTGATCAGCCCCAGCATTTT.